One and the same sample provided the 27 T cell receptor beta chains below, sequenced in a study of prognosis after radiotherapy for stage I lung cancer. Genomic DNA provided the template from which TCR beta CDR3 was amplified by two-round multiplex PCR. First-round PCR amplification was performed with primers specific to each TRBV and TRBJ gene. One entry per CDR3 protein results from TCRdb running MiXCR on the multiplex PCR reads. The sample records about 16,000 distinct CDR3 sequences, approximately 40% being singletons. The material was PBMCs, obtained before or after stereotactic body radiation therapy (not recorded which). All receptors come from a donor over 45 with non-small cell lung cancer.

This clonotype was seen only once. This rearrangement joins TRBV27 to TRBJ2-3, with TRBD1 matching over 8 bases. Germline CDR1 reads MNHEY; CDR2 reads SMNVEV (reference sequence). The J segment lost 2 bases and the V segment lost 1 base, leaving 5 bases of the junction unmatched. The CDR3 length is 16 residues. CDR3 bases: TGTGCCAGCAGTTTATGGGGGACAGGCTTCACAGATACGCAGTATTTT. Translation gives CASSLWGTGFTDTQYF.

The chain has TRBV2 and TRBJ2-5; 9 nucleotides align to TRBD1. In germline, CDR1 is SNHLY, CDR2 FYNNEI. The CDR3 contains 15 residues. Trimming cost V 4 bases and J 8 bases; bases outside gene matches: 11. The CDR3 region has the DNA TGTGCCAGCAGTGCTATAGGGACAGGGCGATATACCCAGTACTTC. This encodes CASSAIGTGRYTQYF.

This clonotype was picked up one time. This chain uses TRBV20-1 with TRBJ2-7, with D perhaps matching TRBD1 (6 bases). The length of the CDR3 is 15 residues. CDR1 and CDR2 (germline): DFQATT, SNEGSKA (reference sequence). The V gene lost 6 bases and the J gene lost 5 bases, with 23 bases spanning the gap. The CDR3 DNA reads TGCAGTGCCCCGAAGGGGGTAGCTTGGAACCACGAGCAGTACTTC. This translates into CSAPKGVAWNHEQYF.

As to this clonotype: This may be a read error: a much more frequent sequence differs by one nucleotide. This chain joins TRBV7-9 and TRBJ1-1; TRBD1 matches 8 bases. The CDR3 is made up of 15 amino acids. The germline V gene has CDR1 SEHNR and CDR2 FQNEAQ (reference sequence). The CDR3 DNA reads TGTACCAGCAGCTTGTCTGGACAGGGTGGCACTGAAGCTTTCTTT. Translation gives CTSSLSGQGGTEAFF.

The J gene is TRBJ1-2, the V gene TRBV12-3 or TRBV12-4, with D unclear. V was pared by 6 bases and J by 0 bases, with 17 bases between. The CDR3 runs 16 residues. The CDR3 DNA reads TGTGCCAGCAGCGTTCACATGGGTCAGGCTAACTATGGCTACACCTTC. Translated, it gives CASSVHMGQANYGYTF.

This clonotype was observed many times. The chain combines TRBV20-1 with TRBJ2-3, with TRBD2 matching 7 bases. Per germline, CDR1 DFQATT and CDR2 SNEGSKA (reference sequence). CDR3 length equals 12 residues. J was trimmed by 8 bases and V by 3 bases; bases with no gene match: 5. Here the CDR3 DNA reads TGCAGTGCTAGGCTATCTAGCGGTACGCAGTATTTT. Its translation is CSARLSSGTQYF.

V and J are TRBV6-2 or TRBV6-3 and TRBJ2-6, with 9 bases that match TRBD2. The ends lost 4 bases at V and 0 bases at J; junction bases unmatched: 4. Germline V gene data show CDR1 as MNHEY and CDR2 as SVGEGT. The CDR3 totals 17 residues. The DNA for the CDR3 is TGTGCCAGCAGTTTAGCGGGAGCCAGCTCTGGGGCCAACGTCCTGACTTTC. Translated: CASSLAGASSGANVLTF.

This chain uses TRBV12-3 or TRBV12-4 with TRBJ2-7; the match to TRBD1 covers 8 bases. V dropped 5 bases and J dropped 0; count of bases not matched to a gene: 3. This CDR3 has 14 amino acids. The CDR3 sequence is CASSPQGDSYEQYF. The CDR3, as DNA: TGTGCCAGCAGTCCACAGGGGGACTCCTACGAGCAGTACTTC.

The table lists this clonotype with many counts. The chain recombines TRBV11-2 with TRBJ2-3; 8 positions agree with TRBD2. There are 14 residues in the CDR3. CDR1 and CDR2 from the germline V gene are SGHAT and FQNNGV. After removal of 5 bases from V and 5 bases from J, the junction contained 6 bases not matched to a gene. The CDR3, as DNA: TGTGCCAGCAGCCCTACAGCGGGAGTAGATACGCAGTATTTT. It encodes CASSPTAGVDTQYF.

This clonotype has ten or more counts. This chain's CDR3 is CSARDALGQPQHF. CDR3 nucleotides: TGCAGTGCTAGGGATGCCTTGGGTCAGCCCCAGCATTTT. The rearrangement uses TRBV20-1 and TRBJ1-5; no reliable D call. The V end was cut by 3 bases, the J end by 6 bases, with 12 bases between. The CDR3 has 13 amino acids. The germline CDR1 and CDR2 sequences are DFQATT and SNEGSKA (reference sequence).

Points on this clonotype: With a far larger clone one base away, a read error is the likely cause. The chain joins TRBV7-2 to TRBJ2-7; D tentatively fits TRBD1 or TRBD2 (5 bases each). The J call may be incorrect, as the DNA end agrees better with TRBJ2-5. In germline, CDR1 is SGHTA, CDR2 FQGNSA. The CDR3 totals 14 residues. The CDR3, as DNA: TGTGCCAGCAGCTTATTTGGGGGTTTGGAGACCCAGTACTTC. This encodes CASSLFGGLETQYF.

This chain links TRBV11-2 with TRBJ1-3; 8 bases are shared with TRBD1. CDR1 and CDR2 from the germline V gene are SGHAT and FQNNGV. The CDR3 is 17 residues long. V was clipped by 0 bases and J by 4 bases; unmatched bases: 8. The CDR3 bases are TGTGCCAGCAGCTTAGATTCCCCGACAGGGGCGGGAAACACCATATATTTT. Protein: CASSLDSPTGAGNTIYF.

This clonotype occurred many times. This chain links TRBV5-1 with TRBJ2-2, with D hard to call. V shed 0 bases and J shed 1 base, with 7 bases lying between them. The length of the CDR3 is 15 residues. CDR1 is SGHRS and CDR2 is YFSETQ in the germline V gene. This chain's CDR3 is CASSLEGKNTGELFF. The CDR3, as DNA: TGCGCCAGCAGCTTGGAGGGAAAGAACACCGGGGAGCTGTTTTTT.

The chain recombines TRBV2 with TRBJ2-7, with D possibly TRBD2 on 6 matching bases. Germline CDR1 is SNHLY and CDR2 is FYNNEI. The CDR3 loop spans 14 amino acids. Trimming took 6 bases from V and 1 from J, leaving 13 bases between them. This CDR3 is CASSESGLSYEQYF. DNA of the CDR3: TGTGCCAGCAGCGAAAGCGGGTTATCCTACGAGCAGTACTTC.

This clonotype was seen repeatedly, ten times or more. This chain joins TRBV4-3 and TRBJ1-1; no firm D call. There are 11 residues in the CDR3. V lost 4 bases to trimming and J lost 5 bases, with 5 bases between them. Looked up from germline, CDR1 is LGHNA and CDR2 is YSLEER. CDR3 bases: TGCGCCAGCAGCCCATTGACTGAAGCTTTCTTT. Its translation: CASSPLTEAFF.

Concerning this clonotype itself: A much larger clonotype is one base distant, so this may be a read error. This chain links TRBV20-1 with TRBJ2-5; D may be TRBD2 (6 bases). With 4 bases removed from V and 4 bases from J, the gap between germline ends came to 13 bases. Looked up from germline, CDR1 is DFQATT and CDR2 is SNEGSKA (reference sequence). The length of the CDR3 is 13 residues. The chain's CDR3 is CSAIGGDPETQYF. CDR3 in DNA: TGCAGTGCTATCGGGGGTGACCCAGAGACCCAGTACTTC.

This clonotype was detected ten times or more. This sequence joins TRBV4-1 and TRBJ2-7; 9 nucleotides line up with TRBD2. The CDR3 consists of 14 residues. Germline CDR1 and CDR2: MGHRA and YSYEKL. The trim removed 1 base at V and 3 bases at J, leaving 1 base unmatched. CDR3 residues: CASSQGAGGYEQYF. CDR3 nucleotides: TGCGCCAGCAGCCAAGGAGCGGGGGGCTACGAGCAGTACTTC.

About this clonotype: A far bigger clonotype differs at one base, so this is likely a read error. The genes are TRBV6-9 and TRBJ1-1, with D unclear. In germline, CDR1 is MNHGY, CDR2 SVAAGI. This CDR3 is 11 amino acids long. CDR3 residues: CASSYYTESFF. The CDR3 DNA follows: TGTGCCAGCAGTTATTACACTGAATCTTTCTTT.

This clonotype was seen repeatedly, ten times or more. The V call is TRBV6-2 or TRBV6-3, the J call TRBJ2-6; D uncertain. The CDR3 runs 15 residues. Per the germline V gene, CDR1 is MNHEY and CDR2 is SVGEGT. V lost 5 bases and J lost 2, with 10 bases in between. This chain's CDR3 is CASSEHGAGANVLTF. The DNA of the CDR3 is TGTGCCAGCAGTGAACATGGGGCTGGGGCCAACGTCCTGACTTTC.

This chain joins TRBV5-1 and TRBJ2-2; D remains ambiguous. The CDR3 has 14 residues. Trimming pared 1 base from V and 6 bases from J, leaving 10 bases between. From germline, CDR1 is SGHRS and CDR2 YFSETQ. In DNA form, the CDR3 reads TGCGCCAGCAGCTTGTTAACCGGGTCCGGGGAGCTGTTTTTT. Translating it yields CASSLLTGSGELFF.

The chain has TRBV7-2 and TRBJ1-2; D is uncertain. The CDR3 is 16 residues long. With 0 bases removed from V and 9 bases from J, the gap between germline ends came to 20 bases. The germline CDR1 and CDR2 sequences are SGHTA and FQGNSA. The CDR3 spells CASSLALGSSPGCYTF. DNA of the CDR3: TGTGCCAGCAGCTTAGCGCTGGGGTCCTCTCCGGGATGCTACACCTTC.

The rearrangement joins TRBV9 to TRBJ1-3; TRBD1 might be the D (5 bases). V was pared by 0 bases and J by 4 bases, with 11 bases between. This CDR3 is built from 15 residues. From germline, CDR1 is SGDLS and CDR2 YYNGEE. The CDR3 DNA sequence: TGTGCCAGCAGCGTAGCGGCAGGGAGGGGAAACACCATATATTTT. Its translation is CASSVAAGRGNTIYF.

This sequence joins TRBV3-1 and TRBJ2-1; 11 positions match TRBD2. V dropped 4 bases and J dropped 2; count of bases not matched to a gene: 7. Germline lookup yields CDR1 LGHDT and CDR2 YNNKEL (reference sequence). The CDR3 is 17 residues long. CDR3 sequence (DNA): TGTGCCAGCAGCCGACGACCGACTAGCGGGGCCTACAATGAGCAGTTCTTC. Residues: CASSRRPTSGAYNEQFF.

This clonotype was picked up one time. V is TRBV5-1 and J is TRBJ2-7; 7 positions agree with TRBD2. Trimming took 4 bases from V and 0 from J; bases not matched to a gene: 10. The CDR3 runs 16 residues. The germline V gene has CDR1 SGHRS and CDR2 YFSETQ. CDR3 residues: CASSPNQGGSSYEQYF. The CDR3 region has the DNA TGCGCCAGCAGCCCTAATCAGGGAGGGAGCTCCTACGAGCAGTACTTC. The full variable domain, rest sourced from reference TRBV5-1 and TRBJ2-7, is KAGVTQTPRYLIKTRGQQVTLSCSPISGHRSVSWYQQTPGQGLQFLFEYFSETQRNKGNFPGRFSGRQFSNSRSEMNVSTLELGDSALYLCASSPNQGGSSYEQYFGPGTRLTVT.

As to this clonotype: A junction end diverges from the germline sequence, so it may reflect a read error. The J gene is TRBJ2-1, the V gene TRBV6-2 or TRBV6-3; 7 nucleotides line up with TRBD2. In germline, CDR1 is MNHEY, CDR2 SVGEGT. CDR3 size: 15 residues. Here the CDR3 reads CASSLGGGVHNEHFF. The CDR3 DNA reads TGTGCCAGCAGTCTTGGGGGGGGGGTCCACAATGAGCACTTCTTC.

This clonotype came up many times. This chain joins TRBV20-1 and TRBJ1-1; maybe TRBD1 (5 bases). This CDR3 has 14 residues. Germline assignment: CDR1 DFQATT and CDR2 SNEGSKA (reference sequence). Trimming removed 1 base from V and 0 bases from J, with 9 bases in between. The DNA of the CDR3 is TGCAGTGCTAGAGCCGGGGCCCTGAACACTGAAGCTTTCTTT. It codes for CSARAGALNTEAFF.

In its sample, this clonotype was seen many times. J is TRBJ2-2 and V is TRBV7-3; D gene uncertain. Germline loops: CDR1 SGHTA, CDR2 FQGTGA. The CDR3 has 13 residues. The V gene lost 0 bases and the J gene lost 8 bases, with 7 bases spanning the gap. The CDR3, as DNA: TGTGCCAGCAGCTTAACGGATTTTGGGGAGCTGTTTTTT. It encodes CASSLTDFGELFF.